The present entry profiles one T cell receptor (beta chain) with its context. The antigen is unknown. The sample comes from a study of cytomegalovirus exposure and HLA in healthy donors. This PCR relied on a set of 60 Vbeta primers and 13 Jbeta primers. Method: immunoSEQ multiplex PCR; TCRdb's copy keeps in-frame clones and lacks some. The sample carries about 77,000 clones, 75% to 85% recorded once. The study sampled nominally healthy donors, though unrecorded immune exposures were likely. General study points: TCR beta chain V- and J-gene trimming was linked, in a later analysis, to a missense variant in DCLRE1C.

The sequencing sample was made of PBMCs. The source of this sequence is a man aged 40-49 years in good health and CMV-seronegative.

This chain's CDR3 is CASRSLLALNSNEQFF. The CDR3 nucleotides are TGTGCCAGTAGAAGCCTTCTAGCCTTAAACTCCAATGAGCAGTTCTTC. J is TRBJ2-1 and V is TRBV19; maybe TRBD2 (5 bases). The CDR3 spans 16 residues. Trimming took 6 bases from V and 6 from J, leaving 21 bases between them. Germline CDR1 LNHDA, CDR2 SQIVND (reference sequence).